The 18 T cell receptor beta chains presented below share a single source sample, sequenced in a study of blood T cell repertoires in COVID-19. Clones were read by immunoSEQ multiplex PCR, and TCRdb kept only the in-frame ones, dropping some. The sample lists approximately 94,000 clones, 80% occurring once. Sequences were obtained from peripheral blood. Source of these receptors: a woman between 65 and 79 years old with acute or convalescent COVID-19.

This chain links TRBV3-1 (or the pseudogene TRBV3-2) with TRBJ1-4; D is unresolved. V lost 3 bases to trimming and J lost 8 bases, with 7 bases between them. Germline CDR1 and CDR2: LGHDT and YNNKEL (reference sequence). This CDR3 contains 12 residues. The CDR3 here is CASSHLEEKLFF. The DNA of the CDR3 is TGTGCCAGCAGCCACCTGGAGGAAAAACTGTTTTTT.

This chain uses TRBV27 with TRBJ1-3; the match to TRBD1 covers 7 bases. Germline CDR1 and CDR2: MNHEY and SMNVEV (reference sequence). The junction had 4 bases not matched to a gene; V was cut back by 5 bases and J by 9 bases. The CDR3 spans 12 residues. The CDR3: CASSPNRGTIYF. In DNA form, the CDR3 reads TGTGCCAGCAGTCCAAACAGGGGCACCATATATTTT.

This sequence joins TRBV29-1 and TRBJ2-2, with 9 bases fitting TRBD1. The CDR3 runs 13 residues. CDR1 is SQVTM and CDR2 is ANQGSEA in the germline V gene. V lost 6 bases and J lost 4; bases outside the gene matches: 3. For the CDR3, the DNA is TGCAGCGTGGGACAGGGAGCCACCGGGGAGCTGTTTTTT. Encoded protein: CSVGQGATGELFF.

The V and J genes are TRBV19 and TRBJ2-3, with TRBD2 matching 11 bases. Germline trimming cut 1 base from V and 4 bases from J; bases unmatched to any gene: 10. This CDR3 has 18 amino acids. Germline V gene lookup returns CDR1 LNHDA and CDR2 SQIVND (reference sequence). The CDR3 coding sequence is TGTGCCAGTAGTATAGGGGCCGGGACTAGCGGTTATTCAGATACGCAGTATTTT. Translated: CASSIGAGTSGYSDTQYF.

The rearrangement links TRBV18 to TRBJ1-5; tentatively, D is TRBD1 (5 bases). CDR3 length equals 14 residues. The ends were cut back, 5 bases at V and 2 bases at J, with 10 bases in the middle. Germline V gives CDR1 KGHSH, CDR2 LQKENI. CDR3 in DNA: TGTGCCAGCTCAGCGGGGACGGGCAATCAGCCCCAGCATTTT. Its translation: CASSAGTGNQPQHF.

The rearrangement links TRBV6-5 to TRBJ1-1; a weak D match, TRBD1 (6 bases). The CDR3 contains 15 residues. In germline, CDR1 is MNHEY, CDR2 SVGAGI. Trimming cost V 6 bases and J 1 base, with 15 bases left between them. This CDR3 is CASRIQGIGNTEAFF. The CDR3 DNA reads as TGTGCCAGCAGGATACAGGGTATAGGGAACACTGAAGCTTTCTTT.

The sample holds one count of this clone. The chain has TRBV29-1 and TRBJ2-3; D not resolved. The CDR3 has 16 residues. In germline, CDR1 is SQVTM, CDR2 ANQGSEA. Trimming stripped 2 bases from V and 0 bases from J, with 15 bases between. CDR3 coding DNA: TGCAGCGTTGAATACTTAACAGTCCTTAGCACAGATACGCAGTATTTT. Protein sequence: CSVEYLTVLSTDTQYF.

The CDR3 nucleotides read TGCGCCAGCAGAGCCCAGGGGGCCCGCACTGAAGCTTTCTTT. Translation gives CASRAQGARTEAFF. The rearrangement joins TRBV4-1 to TRBJ1-1; 8 nucleotides match TRBD1. Germline CDR1 reads MGHRA; CDR2 reads YSYEKL. CDR3 length equals 14 residues. The trim removed 6 bases at V and 4 bases at J, leaving 7 bases unmatched.

The V gene is TRBV2, the J gene TRBJ1-6; perhaps TRBD1 as D (6 bases). Germline CDR1 reads SNHLY; CDR2 reads FYNNEI. V lost 2 bases and J lost 9, with 14 bases in between. CDR3 length equals 15 residues. CDR3 residues: CASSELRTETSPLHF. The CDR3 DNA follows: TGTGCCAGCAGTGAATTACGGACAGAGACTTCACCCCTCCACTTT.

The chain links TRBV5-1 to TRBJ1-2; no clear D gene. The CDR3 consists of 14 residues. V was cut by 1 base and J by 1 base, with 8 bases left in between. Germline CDR1 is SGHRS and CDR2 is YFSETQ. In nucleotides, the CDR3 is TGCGCCAGCAGCTTGCGGGGAGATAACTATGGCTACACCTTC. It encodes CASSLRGDNYGYTF. Full variable domain (rest looked up from reference TRBV5-1 and TRBJ1-2): KAGVTQTPRYLIKTRGQQVTLSCSPISGHRSVSWYQQTPGQGLQFLFEYFSETQRNKGNFPGRFSGRQFSNSRSEMNVSTLELGDSALYLCASSLRGDNYGYTFGSGTRLTVV.

This clone was seen only a few times. This chain links TRBV30 with TRBJ1-1, with D uncertain. Trimming left V 5 bases short and J 3 bases short, with 13 bases between. The CDR3 is 13 residues long. Germline lookup yields CDR1 GTSNPN and CDR2 SVGIG (reference sequence). CDR3 DNA: TGTGCCTGGGCCCGGGGAAGGGACACTGAAGCTTTCTTT. This gives the protein CAWARGRDTEAFF. The variable domain in full, with the rest retrieved from reference TRBV30 and TRBJ1-1, is SQTIHQWPATLVQPVGSPLSLECTVEGTSNPNLYWYRQAAGRGLQLLFYSVGIGQISSEVPQNLSASRPQDRQFILSSKKLLLSDSGFYLCAWARGRDTEAFFGQGTRLTVV.

The V call is TRBV28, the J call TRBJ2-5; possible D gene TRBD1, 6 bases. Germline V gene data show CDR1 as MDHEN and CDR2 as SYDVKM. The CDR3 consists of 13 residues. Trimming took 8 bases from V and 5 from J, leaving 15 bases between them. The CDR3 DNA is TGTGCCAGCCAAATTCCAGGGGTGGAGACCCAGTACTTC. Protein: CASQIPGVETQYF.

The V gene is TRBV7-9, the J gene TRBJ1-3; D is unclear. The CDR3 spans 13 residues. Per germline, CDR1 SEHNR and CDR2 FQNEAQ (reference sequence). V shed 5 bases and J shed 7 bases, with 12 bases lying between them. The CDR3 DNA is TGTGCCAGCAGCCCCAACCAGTGGAACACCATATATTTT. The encoded protein is CASSPNQWNTIYF.

This rearrangement joins TRBV9 to TRBJ1-4; 9 bases line up with TRBD1. Germline trimming cut 0 bases from V and 7 bases from J; bases unmatched to any gene: 4. The CDR3 has 15 amino acids. CDR1 and CDR2 from the germline V gene are SGDLS and YYNGEE. CDR3 in amino acids: CASSVGDRVAEKLFF. The CDR3, as DNA: TGTGCCAGCAGCGTAGGGGACAGGGTGGCTGAAAAACTGTTTTTT.

V usage is TRBV28 and J usage is TRBJ1-2; D is uncertain. This CDR3 is built from 13 residues. The V end lost 3 bases, the J end lost 8 bases, and 13 bases lay between the germline ends. Germline V gives CDR1 MDHEN, CDR2 SYDVKM. The CDR3 region is CASSFSREEGYTF. The CDR3 DNA follows: TGTGCCAGCAGTTTTTCGAGGGAGGAGGGCTACACCTTC.

The chain combines TRBV30 with TRBJ2-7; 13 nucleotides match TRBD2. The V and J ends lost 4 bases and 2 bases, in that order; junction bases with no gene match: 5. This CDR3 has 15 amino acids. Germline assignment: CDR1 GTSNPN and CDR2 SVGIG (reference sequence). As DNA, the CDR3 is TGTGCCTGGACCAGAGGACTAGCGGGGGCCTACGAGCAGTACTTC. Its protein product is CAWTRGLAGAYEQYF.

The rearrangement links TRBV6-1 to TRBJ2-2, with 11 bases aligning to TRBD2. Germline-derived CDR1 and CDR2 are MNHNS and SASEGT. This CDR3 is built from 17 residues. V trimming: 2 bases; J trimming: 3 bases; junction bases outside the gene matches: 5. CDR3 bases: TGTGCCAGCAGTGAAATTAGCGGGGGGGCCGACACCGGGGAGCTGTTTTTT. Residues: CASSEISGGADTGELFF.

The V call is TRBV3-1 (or the pseudogene TRBV3-2), the J call TRBJ1-5, with TRBD1 matching 9 bases. Losses at the gene ends were 0 bases for V and 7 bases for J; bases not matched to a gene: 4. This CDR3 has 15 residues. Looked up from germline, CDR1 is LGHDT and CDR2 is YNNKEL (reference sequence). In nucleotides, the CDR3 is TGTGCCAGCAGCCAAGATTGGACAGGGGCCCAGCCCCAGCATTTT. This translates into CASSQDWTGAQPQHF.